The 5 T cell receptor beta chains given below trace back to one sample, sequenced in a study of tumor-infiltrating lymphocytes in primary liver carcinoma. Total RNA and DNA came together from approximately 20-30 mg of bulk tissue without cell sorting. The template, around 520 ng total RNA, yielded TCR beta cDNA made with a constant-region primer. It was through three nested multiplex PCR rounds of slightly modified ARM-PCR that TCR beta libraries arose. TRBV1-TRBV30 forward primers and a C-beta reverse primer were used in the first two PCR rounds, which each ran for about 9 cycles. One entry per CDR3 protein results from TCRdb running MiXCR on the multiplex PCR reads. The table shows fewer than 40,000 distinct CDR3 sequences, with about 71% occurring only once. What was sequenced was liver tumor tissue from sampling region 3. The subset was: tumor region T3, left-lateral pole. The receptors come from a woman under 40 with primary liver carcinoma and hepatitis B virus infection.

This clonotype was counted at least ten times. The V gene is TRBV11-2, the J gene TRBJ1-2; a weak D match, TRBD1 (5 bases). V gave up 4 bases and J gave up 6 bases, with 15 bases separating them. The CDR3 contains 14 residues. CDR1 is SGHAT, CDR2 FQNNGV, per germline. The CDR3 sequence is CASSSLRWGDGYTF. The CDR3 coding sequence is TGTGCCAGCAGCTCCCTTCGTTGGGGGGATGGCTACACCTTC.

Comment on this clonotype: Its ends do not fully match the called genes, so a read error is possible. The genes are TRBV11-3 and TRBJ2-3; D is ambiguous. The CDR3 has 14 amino acids. The germline V gene encodes CDR1 SGHNT and CDR2 YENEEA. CDR3 residues: CANSLRRNTDTQYF. For the CDR3, the DNA is TGTGCCAACAGCTTACGGAGAAACACAGATACACAGTATTTT.

This clonotype turned up a few times. The V and J genes are TRBV5-6 and TRBJ2-2; D gene uncertain. Germline V lookup: CDR1 SGHDT, CDR2 YYEEEE. This CDR3 is built from 15 residues. This chain's CDR3 is CANSLAPGVTGELFF. CDR3 nucleotides: TGTGCTAACAGCTTGGCACCCGGAGTCACCGGGGAGCTGTTTTTT.

As to this clonotype: Germline and junction disagree at one end, which may indicate a read error. This chain uses TRBV5-6 with TRBJ2-2, with D perhaps matching TRBD2 (5 bases). CDR3 length equals 15 residues. Germline V CDR1 and CDR2: SGHDT, YYEEEE. This CDR3 is CDSSLAPRAAGELFF. The CDR3 coding sequence is TGTGACAGCAGCTTGGCACCCAGAGCCGCCGGGGAACTGTTTTTT.

Turning to this clonotype: This is likely a read error, given that the CDR3 carries no conserved phenylalanine or tryptophan at its end. The chain couples TRBV6-1 to TRBJ2-7; TRBD2 is a possible D gene (6 bases). The germline V gene has CDR1 MNHNS and CDR2 SASEGT. With 3 bases removed from V and 3 bases from J, the gap between germline ends came to 24 bases. CDR3 length equals 18 residues. This CDR3 reads CASSDSLTGAARGYEQYL. The CDR3, as DNA: TGTGCCAGCAGTGATAGCCTGACGGGAGCGGCGAGGGGCTACGAGCAGTACTTA.